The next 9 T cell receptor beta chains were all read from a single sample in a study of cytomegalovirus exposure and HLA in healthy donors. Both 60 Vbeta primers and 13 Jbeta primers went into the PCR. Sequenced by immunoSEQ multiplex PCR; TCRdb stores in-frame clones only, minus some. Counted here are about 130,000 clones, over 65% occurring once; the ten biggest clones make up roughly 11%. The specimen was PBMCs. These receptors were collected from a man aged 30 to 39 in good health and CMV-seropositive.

The CDR3 region has the DNA TGTGCCAGCAGCTTAGGAGGCTATACGCAGTATTTT. Encoded protein: CASSLGGYTQYF. The V call is TRBV11-2, the J call TRBJ2-3; D call uncertain. The CDR3 extends over 12 amino acids. From germline, CDR1 is SGHAT and CDR2 FQNNGV. Trimming cost V 1 base and J 7 bases, with 6 bases left between them.

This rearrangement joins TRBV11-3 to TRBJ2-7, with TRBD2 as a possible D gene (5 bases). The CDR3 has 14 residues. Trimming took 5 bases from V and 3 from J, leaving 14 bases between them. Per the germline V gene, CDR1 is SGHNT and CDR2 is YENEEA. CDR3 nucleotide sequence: TGTGCCAGCAGCCTCTATGAGGGCAGCTACGAGCAGTACTTC. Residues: CASSLYEGSYEQYF.

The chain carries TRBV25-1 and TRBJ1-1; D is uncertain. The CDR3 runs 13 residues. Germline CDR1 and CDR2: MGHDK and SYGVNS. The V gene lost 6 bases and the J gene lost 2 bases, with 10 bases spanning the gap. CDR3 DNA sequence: TGTGCCAGCAGCGGGAACCTAAACACTGAAGCTTTCTTT. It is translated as CASSGNLNTEAFF.

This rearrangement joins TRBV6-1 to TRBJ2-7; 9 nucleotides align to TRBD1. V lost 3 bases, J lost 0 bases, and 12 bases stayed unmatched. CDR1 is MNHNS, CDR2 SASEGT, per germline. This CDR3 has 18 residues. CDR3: CASSDPRGGTGFSYEQYF. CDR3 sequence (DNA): TGTGCCAGCAGTGACCCCCGAGGGGGGACAGGGTTCTCCTACGAGCAGTACTTC.

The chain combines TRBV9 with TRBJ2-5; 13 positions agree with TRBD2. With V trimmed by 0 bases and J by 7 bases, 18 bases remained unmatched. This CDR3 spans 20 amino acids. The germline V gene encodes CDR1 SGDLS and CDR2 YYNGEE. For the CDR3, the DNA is TGTGCCAGCAGCGTAGCCCCCCCGGGACTAGCGGGGCCAGTAGTCGGGACCCAGTACTTC. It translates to CASSVAPPGLAGPVVGTQYF.

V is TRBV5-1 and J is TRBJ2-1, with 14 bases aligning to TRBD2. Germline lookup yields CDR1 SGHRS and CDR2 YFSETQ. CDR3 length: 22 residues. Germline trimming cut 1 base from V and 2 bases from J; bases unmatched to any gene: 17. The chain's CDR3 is CASSLRGGTGTSGSVTYNEQFF. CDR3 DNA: TGCGCCAGCAGCTTGAGAGGGGGTACCGGGACTAGCGGGAGTGTCACCTACAATGAGCAGTTCTTC.

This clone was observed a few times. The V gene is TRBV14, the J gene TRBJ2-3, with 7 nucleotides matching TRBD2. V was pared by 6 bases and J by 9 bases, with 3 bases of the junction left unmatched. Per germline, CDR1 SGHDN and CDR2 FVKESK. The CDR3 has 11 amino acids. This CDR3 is CASSRGSTQYF. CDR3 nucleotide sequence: TGTGCCAGCAGTCGCGGGAGCACGCAGTATTTT.

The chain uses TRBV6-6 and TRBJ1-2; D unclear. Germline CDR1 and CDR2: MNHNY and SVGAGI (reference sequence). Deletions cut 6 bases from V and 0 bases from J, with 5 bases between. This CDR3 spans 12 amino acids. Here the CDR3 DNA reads TGTGCCAGCAGAACAGCTAACTATGGCTACACCTTC. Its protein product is CASRTANYGYTF.

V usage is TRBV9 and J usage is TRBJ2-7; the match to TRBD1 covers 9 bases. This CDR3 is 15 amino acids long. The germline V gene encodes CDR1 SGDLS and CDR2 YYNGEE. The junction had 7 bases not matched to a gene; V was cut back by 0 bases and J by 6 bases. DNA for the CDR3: TGTGCCAGCAGCGTAGATCCGACAGGGGGTAGCGAGCAGTACTTC. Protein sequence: CASSVDPTGGSEQYF.